The source of this T cell receptor beta chain is a study of cytomegalovirus exposure and HLA in healthy donors. Notes on this clone: Its antigen is currently unknown.

The PCR employed 60 Vbeta primers together with 13 Jbeta primers. The data were produced by immunoSEQ multiplex PCR, yet TCRdb's version contains in-frame clones alone and is incomplete. Of about 160,000 clones listed, approximately 80% were seen once; the top ten hold 7%. CDR3 length: 15 amino acids. The V end was cut by 1 base, the J end by 6 bases, with 10 bases between. Germline loops: CDR1 LNHNV, CDR2 YYDKDF (reference sequence). Study observations and caveats: The authors listed 150 or so TCR beta chains as cytomegalovirus-associated. A few of the chains that were CMV-associated were confirmed in vitro to be specific for CMV antigens. Earlier analysis yielded a pattern in which most TCR beta V segments were productive about 90% or about 30% of the time. A later analysis linked some 17,000 TCR beta sequences to HLA alleles at 0.05 false discovery rate.

The sequencing input was PBMCs. The clonotype comes from a young woman in good health and CMV-seropositive. J is TRBJ1-6 and V is TRBV15; possibly TRBD1 for D (6 bases). The CDR3 loop reads CATSRVVGANSPLHF. The CDR3 nucleotides read TGTGCCACCAGCAGAGTCGTGGGGGCTAATTCACCCCTCCACTTT.